These 2 T cell receptor beta chains were sequenced from one sample in a study of blood T cell repertoires in COVID-19. Libraries were prepared by immunoSEQ multiplex PCR; TCRdb keeps only in-frame clonotypes and omits some of them. The sample has 95,000 to 150,000 clones, about 74% seen once; the top ten hold around 5.5%. Sequencing input: peripheral blood. The receptor source for this set is a man in his sixties with acute or convalescent COVID-19.

The genes are TRBV11-3 and TRBJ1-6, with TRBD1 matching 7 bases. The J segment lost 9 bases and the V segment lost 4 bases, leaving 6 bases of the junction unmatched. The CDR3 has 14 residues. The V gene's germline CDR1 is SGHNT and CDR2 YENEEA. CDR3 region: CASSSTGTGSPLHF. The CDR3 DNA follows: TGTGCCAGCAGCTCGACAGGGACTGGTTCACCCCTCCACTTT.

CDR3 sequence reads: CASREQGSGTGKLFF. In DNA, the CDR3 is TGTGCCAGCAGAGAACAGGGGTCTGGGACCGGAAAACTGTTTTTT. V is TRBV25-1 and J is TRBJ1-4; TRBD1 matches 7 bases. The length of the CDR3 is 15 residues. The V gene's germline CDR1 is MGHDK and CDR2 SYGVNS. V lost 6 bases to trimming and J lost 10 bases; unmatched junction nucleotides: 14. The variable domain in full, completed from reference TRBV25-1 and TRBJ1-4, reads EADIYQTPRYLVIGTGKKITLECSQTMGHDKMYWYQQDPGMELHLIHYSYGVNSTEKGDLSSESTVSRIRTEHFPLTLESARPSHTSQYLCASREQGSGTGKLFFGSGTQLSVL.